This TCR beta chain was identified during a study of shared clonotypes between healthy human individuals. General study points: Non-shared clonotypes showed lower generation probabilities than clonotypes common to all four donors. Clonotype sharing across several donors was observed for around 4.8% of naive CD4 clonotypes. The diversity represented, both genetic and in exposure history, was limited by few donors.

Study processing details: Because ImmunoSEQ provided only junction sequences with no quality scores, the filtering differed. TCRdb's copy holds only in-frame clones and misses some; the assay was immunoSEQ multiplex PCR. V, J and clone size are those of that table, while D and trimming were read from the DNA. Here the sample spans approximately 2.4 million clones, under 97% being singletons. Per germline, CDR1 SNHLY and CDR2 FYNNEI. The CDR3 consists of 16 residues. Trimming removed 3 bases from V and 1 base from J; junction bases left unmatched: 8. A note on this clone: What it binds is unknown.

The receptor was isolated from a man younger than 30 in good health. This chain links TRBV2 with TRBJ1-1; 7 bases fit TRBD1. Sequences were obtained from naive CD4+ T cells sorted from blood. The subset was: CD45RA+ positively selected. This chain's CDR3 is CASSEDRYIANTEAFF. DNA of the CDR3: TGTGCCAGCAGTGAGGACAGGTACATCGCGAACACTGAAGCTTTCTTT.